This TCR beta chain stems from a study of technical replicates of blood from a handful of donors. The assay was immunoSEQ multiplex PCR, and TCRdb's table has in-frame clones only and misses some. The sample has just over 95,000 clones; 90% to 97% are singletons. Trimming removed 7 bases from V and 4 bases from J; junction bases left unmatched: 7. The CDR3 covers 15 residues. Germline CDR1 reads LNHDA; CDR2 reads SQIVND (reference sequence). The sequence derives from a human donor in good health. The sample taken for sequencing was T cells isolated from PBMCs. This chain uses TRBV19 with TRBJ2-3, with TRBD2 identical over 11 bases. CDR3 DNA sequence: TGTGCCAGTACCACTCTAGCGGGAGGTGCAGATACGCAGTATTTT. Its protein product is CASTTLAGGADTQYF.